A single sample gave rise to the 15 T cell receptor beta chains below, sequenced in a study of cytomegalovirus exposure and HLA in healthy donors. The study ran its PCR with 60 Vbeta and 13 Jbeta primers. Method: immunoSEQ multiplex PCR; TCRdb's copy keeps in-frame clones and lacks some. The table lists approximately 190,000 clones, around 83% of them singletons, with approximately 1.8% in the top ten. Sequencing was carried out using PBMCs. These receptors were taken from a man aged 40-55 years in good health and CMV-seropositive.

V and J are TRBV7-2 and TRBJ2-7, with D perhaps matching TRBD2 (5 bases). The V gene's germline CDR1 is SGHTA and CDR2 FQGNSA. The CDR3 is made up of 12 amino acids. Trimming took off 5 bases at V and 2 bases at J, with 7 bases between the two ends. Written as DNA, the CDR3 is TGTGCCAGCAGCCTGACTACCTACGAGCAGTACTTC. Translated: CASSLTTYEQYF. The full variable domain, rest sourced from reference TRBV7-2 and TRBJ2-7, is GAGVSQSPSNKVTEKGKDVELRCDPISGHTALYWYRQSLGQGLEFLIYFQGNSAPDKSGLPSDRFSAERTGGSVSTLTIQRTQQEDSAVYLCASSLTTYEQYFGPGTRLTVT.

This chain uses TRBV10-3 with TRBJ2-5, with 10 bases lining up with TRBD1. Germline trimming cut 5 bases from V and 0 bases from J; bases unmatched to any gene: 6. Per germline, CDR1 ENHRY and CDR2 SYGVKD. The CDR3 length is 16 residues. In DNA, the CDR3 is TGTGCCATCAGTCTAAAGGGACAGGGGAACCAAGAGACCCAGTACTTC. This codes for CAISLKGQGNQETQYF.

This CDR3 reads CASSTRDTYEQYF. The CDR3 coding sequence is TGTGCCAGCAGCACCAGGGATACCTACGAGCAGTACTTC. The chain combines TRBV7-2 with TRBJ2-7; D may be TRBD1 (5 bases). The CDR3 loop spans 13 amino acids. Germline V gives CDR1 SGHTA, CDR2 FQGNSA. The V and J ends lost 5 bases and 2 bases respectively, with 10 bases between them.

The V and J genes are TRBV13 and TRBJ2-7; TRBD1 agrees at 7 bases. The CDR3 extends over 17 amino acids. V gave up 4 bases and J gave up 0 bases; unmatched junction bases: 12. Germline V CDR1 and CDR2: PRHDT, FYEKMQ (reference sequence). The CDR3 loop reads CASSSSPGTALSYEQYF. CDR3 nucleotide sequence: TGTGCCAGCAGCTCCTCCCCAGGGACAGCTCTCTCCTACGAGCAGTACTTC.

V gene TRBV9 combines with J gene TRBJ2-5; possible D gene TRBD2, 6 bases. CDR1 SGDLS and CDR2 YYNGEE come from the germline V gene. The CDR3 contains 12 residues. Trimming cost V 8 bases and J 4 bases, with 12 bases left between them. The CDR3 sequence: CASGGSLETQYF. As DNA, the CDR3 is TGTGCCAGTGGAGGGAGTTTAGAGACCCAGTACTTC.

In its sample, this clone was seen a few times. This chain uses TRBV7-2 with TRBJ2-1; TRBD2 matches at 7 bases. The junction had 6 bases not matched to a gene; V was cut back by 0 bases and J by 10 bases. The CDR3 spans 14 residues. Germline values: CDR1 SGHTA, CDR2 FQGNSA. CDR3 protein: CASSLAREMSEQFF. CDR3 bases: TGTGCCAGCAGCTTAGCGCGGGAGATGAGCGAGCAGTTCTTC.

The chain couples TRBV2 to TRBJ1-5, with a possible D match to TRBD1 (6 bases). Germline V gene data show CDR1 as SNHLY and CDR2 as FYNNEI. The CDR3 is 14 residues long. V lost 4 bases and J lost 5, with 12 bases in between. This CDR3 reads CASSGGQRDQPQHF. The CDR3 DNA reads TGTGCCAGCAGTGGCGGACAGAGAGATCAGCCCCAGCATTTT.

This clone has only one observation. The chain links TRBV6-5 to TRBJ2-2, with D maybe TRBD1 (5 bases). CDR1 is MNHEY and CDR2 is SVGAGI in the germline V gene. The CDR3 length is 13 residues. V gave up 11 bases and J gave up 7 bases, with 17 bases separating them. CDR3 coding DNA: TGTGCCGCTAGGGCAGGGATTATCGGGGAGCTGTTTTTT. This sequence encodes CAARAGIIGELFF.

There are a few counts of this clone. The V call is TRBV5-1, the J call TRBJ2-7; D perhaps matches TRBD1 (6 bases). Germline CDR1 and CDR2: SGHRS and YFSETQ. V shed 4 bases and J shed 0 bases, with 11 bases lying between them. CDR3 size: 14 residues. CDR3 region: CASSPTGSSYEQYF. The DNA for the CDR3 is TGCGCCAGCAGCCCTACAGGGAGCTCCTACGAGCAGTACTTC.

This clone has only one observation. This chain connects TRBV6-1 to TRBJ1-5; D might be TRBD1 (6 bases). Germline loops: CDR1 MNHNS, CDR2 SASEGT. The V end lost 6 bases, the J end lost 0 bases, and 12 bases lay between the germline ends. This CDR3 spans 15 amino acids. In DNA form, the CDR3 reads TGTGCCAGCAGGAGGGGACACGCTAGCAATCAGCCCCAGCATTTT. This sequence encodes CASRRGHASNQPQHF.

The gene calls are TRBV9 and TRBJ1-4; 7 nucleotides agree with TRBD1. The germline V gene has CDR1 SGDLS and CDR2 YYNGEE. The length of the CDR3 is 15 residues. Losses at the gene ends were 7 bases for V and 8 bases for J; bases not matched to a gene: 14. This CDR3 is CASARQGLTGEKLFF. For the CDR3, the DNA is TGTGCCAGCGCGAGACAGGGTTTGACAGGAGAAAAACTGTTTTTT.

The chain couples TRBV28 to TRBJ1-4; 7 bases match TRBD1. The germline V gene encodes CDR1 MDHEN and CDR2 SYDVKM. The ends lost 2 bases at V and 5 bases at J; junction bases unmatched: 8. The CDR3 runs 16 residues. The DNA for the CDR3 is TGTGCCAGCAGTTTACCCCTCTCAGGGGGAAATGAAAAACTGTTTTTT. Its protein is CASSLPLSGGNEKLFF.

In its sample, this clone was seen once. This chain links TRBV5-1 with TRBJ2-1, with D possibly matching TRBD1 (6 bases). CDR1 and CDR2 from the germline V gene are SGHRS and YFSETQ. Between the trimmed V and J ends, which lost 0 bases and 10 bases, there was a span of 11 bases. The CDR3 is made up of 13 amino acids. CDR3 residues: CASSLGNRVEQFF. In nucleotides, the CDR3 is TGCGCCAGCAGCTTGGGGAACAGGGTCGAGCAGTTCTTC.

The gene calls are TRBV4-3 and TRBJ1-5; D is perhaps TRBD1 (5 bases). This CDR3 is 14 amino acids long. CDR1 is LGHNA and CDR2 is YSLEER in the germline V gene. Between the trimmed V and J ends, which lost 1 base and 5 bases, there was a span of 9 bases. The CDR3 sequence: CASSQAGGYQPQHF. The DNA of the CDR3 is TGCGCCAGCAGCCAAGCGGGGGGGTATCAGCCCCAGCATTTT.

The chain is built from TRBV27 and TRBJ2-4; D possibly corresponds to TRBD1 (8 bases). CDR1 is MNHEY and CDR2 is SMNVEV in the germline V gene (reference sequence). The CDR3 has 19 residues. V lost 6 bases, J lost 0 bases, and 24 bases lay in between. CDR3 sequence reads: CASSKAGGGGLKAKNIQYF. CDR3 nucleotides: TGTGCCAGCAGCAAGGCAGGGGGCGGGGGACTCAAAGCCAAAAACATTCAGTACTTC.